This record covers a single T cell receptor beta chain. TCRdb's table, derived via immunoSEQ multiplex PCR, lists solely in-frame clones and lacks some. The sample shows about 200,000 clones, approximately 87% of them seen only once. This CDR3 comprises 15 residues. The junction had 4 bases not matched to a gene; V was cut back by 0 bases and J by 3 bases. CDR1 and CDR2 from the germline V gene are SGHRS and YFSETQ. This sample is part of a study of blood T cell repertoires in COVID-19. For the study at large: Samples taken during acute and convalescent COVID-19 were collected in the United States, Italy and Spain.

The chain is built from TRBV5-1 and TRBJ2-3; TRBD1 aligns across 7 bases. Sequencing was carried out using peripheral blood. The origin of this receptor is a woman in her 70s with acute or convalescent COVID-19. DNA for the CDR3: TGCGCCAGCAGCTTGGAACCGGGACAGACAGATACGCAGTATTTT. Translated: CASSLEPGQTDTQYF. The variable domain in full, with the rest retrieved from reference TRBV5-1 and TRBJ2-3, is KAGVTQTPRYLIKTRGQQVTLSCSPISGHRSVSWYQQTPGQGLQFLFEYFSETQRNKGNFPGRFSGRQFSNSRSEMNVSTLELGDSALYLCASSLEPGQTDTQYFGPGTRLTVL.